Listed below are T cell receptor beta chains from one sample, sequenced in a study of blood T cell repertoires in COVID-19. The repertoire was sequenced with immunoSEQ multiplex PCR; TCRdb's copy has only in-frame clones and lacks some. The sample has some 120,000 clones; 88% are singletons. Material for sequencing was peripheral blood. Every receptor here comes from a human donor in a cohort sampled during active COVID-19. Each CDR3 is given with its conserved first and last residue. The D gene is left open where the match is weak. A row's size may be missing; if present it is once, few, many or a size class.

J gene,clone size,V gene,D gene,CDR3 protein,CDR3 DNA
TRBJ1-6,-,TRBV28,-,CASSRDLGGFSPLHF,TGTGCCAGCAGTCGGGACCTAGGGGGATTTTCACCCCTCCACTTT
TRBJ1-2,-,TRBV6-5,-,CASSSPPEGGRYGYTF,TGTGCCAGCAGTTCCCCCCCCGAGGGCGGAAGGTATGGCTACACCTTC
TRBJ1-6,-,TRBV10-2,TRBD1,CASSESGPGTGGSPLHF,TGCGCCAGCAGTGAGTCGGGTCCCGGGACAGGGGGATCACCCCTCCACTTT
TRBJ1-1,-,TRBV6-2/TRBV6-3,-,CASSYLAVKLNTEAFF,TGTGCCAGCAGTTACTTGGCAGTAAAACTGAACACTGAAGCTTTCTTT
TRBJ1-5,-,TRBV16,-,CASSQGTGSNQPQHF,TGTGCCAGCAGCCAAGGAACAGGGAGCAATCAGCCCCAGCATTTT
TRBJ2-7,once,TRBV2,TRBD2,CASSERGTSGYEQYF,TGTGCCAGCAGTGAAAGGGGGACTAGCGGATACGAGCAGTACTTC
TRBJ2-7,-,TRBV7-2,TRBD2,CASSLAAGGSYEQYF,TGTGCCAGCAGCTTAGCAGCGGGAGGGTCTTACGAGCAGTACTTC
TRBJ2-1,once,TRBV19,TRBD2,CASSIAAGGNEQFF,TGTGCCAGTAGTATAGCGGCGGGAGGTAATGAGCAGTTCTTC
TRBJ2-7,-,TRBV21-1,-,CASSKAGTSRYEQYF,TGTGCCAGCAGCAAAGCTGGGACTAGTAGGTACGAGCAGTACTTC
TRBJ2-3,-,TRBV19,-,CASRGSTDTQYF,TGTGCCAGTAGGGGCAGCACAGATACGCAGTATTTT
TRBJ2-7,-,TRBV11-3,TRBD1,CASSRGQSQEQYF,TGTGCCAGCAGCCGGGGACAGTCTCAAGAGCAGTACTTC
TRBJ2-1,-,TRBV19,TRBD2,CASSFGGGGLEQFF,TGTGCCAGTAGTTTCGGGGGGGGCGGACTTGAGCAGTTCTTC
TRBJ2-5,-,TRBV6-1,TRBD2,CASSEAPRLAGPYSLGETQYF,TGTGCCAGCAGTGAAGCGCCCCGGCTAGCGGGGCCATACTCACTCGGGGAGACCCAGTACTTC
TRBJ1-1,-,TRBV19,-,CASRLSVGLNTEAFF,TGTGCCAGTAGATTATCGGTCGGGTTGAACACTGAAGCTTTCTTT
TRBJ2-4,once,TRBV5-6,-,CASSPGGNIQYF,TGTGCCAGCTCTCCCGGCGGAAACATTCAGTACTTC
TRBJ2-7,-,TRBV27,TRBD2,CASSSSGSRGGLYEQYF,TGTGCCAGCAGTTCAAGTGGGTCGCGGGGGGGGCTGTACGAGCAGTACTTC
TRBJ1-1,-,TRBV3-1/TRBV3-2,TRBD1,CASSQGSGGSIQAFF,TGTGCCAGCAGCCAAGGATCAGGGGGTTCCATTCAAGCTTTCTTT
TRBJ2-5,-,TRBV5-1,-,CASSLAFASEQLGTQYF,TGCGCCAGCAGCTTGGCCTTCGCTAGCGAACAGCTTGGGACCCAGTACTTC
TRBJ2-3,once,TRBV15,TRBD2,CATSRGGLAGGFDTQYF,TGTGCCACCAGCAGAGGGGGACTAGCGGGAGGCTTTGATACGCAGTATTTT
TRBJ1-5,few,TRBV5-4,TRBD1,CASSSGQGGQHF,TGTGCCAGCAGCTCGGGACAGGGTGGACAGCATTTT
TRBJ1-1,-,TRBV25-1,TRBD1,CASSDGWTGSSEAFF,TGTGCCAGCAGTGACGGCTGGACAGGGTCCTCTGAAGCTTTCTTT
TRBJ1-6,-,TRBV27,TRBD1,CASSFSGQGRSYNSPLHF,TGTGCCAGCAGTTTCTCGGGACAGGGGCGCTCCTATAATTCACCCCTCCACTTT
TRBJ2-7,-,TRBV11-2,-,CASSLTLYEQYF,TGTGCCAGCAGCTTGACACTTTACGAGCAGTACTTC
TRBJ2-5,-,TRBV5-1,-,CASSLSSGSETQYF,TGCGCCAGCAGCTTGTCTTCGGGGTCGGAGACCCAGTACTTC
TRBJ2-5,-,TRBV3-1/TRBV3-2,-,CASSQREFFETQYF,TGTGCCAGCAGCCAACGGGAGTTCTTCGAGACCCAGTACTTC
TRBJ2-7,-,TRBV5-1,-,CASSLAGSSYEQYF,TGCGCCAGCAGCTTGGCGGGGAGCTCCTACGAGCAGTACTTC
TRBJ1-5,-,TRBV14,-,CASSQRTDIGGQPQHF,TGTGCCAGCAGCCAGAGGACGGATATCGGGGGTCAGCCCCAGCATTTT
TRBJ1-4,-,TRBV18,-,CASSVTRGYEKLFF,TGTGCCAGCTCAGTAACCCGGGGATATGAAAAACTGTTTTTT
TRBJ2-1,-,TRBV24-1,-,CATSERNRVEQFF,TGTGCCACCAGTGAGCGAAACAGGGTTGAGCAGTTCTTC
TRBJ2-7,-,TRBV4-2,TRBD2,CASGLILAGEHEQYF,TGTGCCAGCGGACTGATACTTGCGGGAGAACACGAGCAGTACTTC
TRBJ2-1,-,TRBV11-2,-,CASRSLGGTLNNEQFF,TGTGCCAGCAGAAGTCTCGGGGGGACACTTAACAATGAGCAGTTCTTC
TRBJ1-2,-,TRBV24-1,-,CATSLGGYGYTF,TGTGCCACGAGTTTGGGGGGCTATGGCTACACCTTC
TRBJ1-1,-,TRBV6-2/TRBV6-3,-,CASSYKQGNTEAFF,TGTGCCAGCAGTTATAAACAGGGGAACACTGAAGCTTTCTTT
TRBJ2-1,-,TRBV7-8,TRBD2,CASTLGLADNEQFF,TGTGCCAGCACTTTGGGACTAGCGGACAATGAGCAGTTCTTC
TRBJ2-3,-,TRBV29-1,TRBD2,CSVVTSGGYTQYF,TGCAGCGTTGTTACTAGCGGGGGATATACGCAGTATTTT
TRBJ2-5,-,TRBV6-4,TRBD2,CASSDSTGGPETQYF,TGTGCCAGCAGTGACTCGACGGGGGGGCCAGAGACCCAGTACTTC
TRBJ2-7,-,TRBV5-6,TRBD1,CASSFRGTGINEQYF,TGTGCCAGCAGCTTTCGAGGGACAGGGATCAACGAGCAGTACTTC
TRBJ2-7,-,TRBV27,TRBD1,CASSFEAGTGRNEQYF,TGTGCCAGCAGTTTCGAAGCCGGGACAGGGAGGAACGAGCAGTACTTC
TRBJ1-1,-,TRBV29-1,-,CSANGGLNTEAFF,TGCAGCGCCAATGGCGGTCTGAACACTGAAGCTTTCTTT
TRBJ2-1,-,TRBV5-1,TRBD2,CASSLSVREGRVNEQFF,TGCGCCAGCAGCTTGAGTGTCCGGGAGGGCCGGGTTAATGAGCAGTTCTTC
TRBJ2-3,-,TRBV10-3,-,CAIRGADTQYF,TGTGCCATCAGAGGGGCAGATACGCAGTATTTT
TRBJ2-3,once,TRBV10-3,TRBD1,CAISESSRGKFTDTQYF,TGTGCCATCAGTGAGTCAAGCAGGGGGAAGTTCACAGATACGCAGTATTTT
TRBJ2-5,once,TRBV27,-,CASTPRGSETQYF,TGTGCCAGCACCCCTCGCGGTTCAGAGACCCAGTACTTC
TRBJ2-6,-,TRBV6-5,-,CASSLEAGANVLTF,TGTGCCAGCAGTCTGGAGGCTGGGGCCAACGTCCTGACTTTC
TRBJ2-1,-,TRBV2,-,CASSAQGTNEQFF,TGTGCCAGCAGTGCTCAGGGAACGAATGAGCAGTTCTTC
TRBJ1-5,-,TRBV6-2/TRBV6-3,TRBD1,CASSTYRGPRGQPQHF,TGTGCCAGCAGTACGTACAGGGGGCCACGGGGTCAGCCCCAGCATTTT
TRBJ2-5,-,TRBV7-9,-,CASSLGTDQETQYF,TGTGCCAGCAGCTTAGGGACAGATCAAGAGACCCAGTACTTC
TRBJ1-5,-,TRBV2,-,CASSSFDRSALGQPQHF,TGTGCCAGCAGTTCTTTCGACAGGTCCGCCCTGGGGCAGCCCCAGCATTTT
TRBJ1-5,-,TRBV5-4,TRBD1,CASSAGTDSNQPQHF,TGTGCCAGCAGCGCCGGGACAGATAGCAATCAGCCCCAGCATTTT
TRBJ1-3,-,TRBV6-4,-,CASIGNRSGNTIYF,TGTGCCAGCATCGGGAACCGCTCTGGAAACACCATATATTTT
TRBJ2-5,-,TRBV3-1/TRBV3-2,TRBD2,CASSQEGLAARGAQYF,TGTGCCAGCAGCCAAGAAGGACTAGCGGCGCGGGGGGCCCAGTACTTC
TRBJ2-1,-,TRBV6-6,TRBD2,CASSPSGGGYNEQFF,TGTGCCAGCAGCCCTAGCGGGGGGGGGTACAATGAGCAGTTCTTC